A single sample is the source of the 27 T cell receptor beta chains below, sequenced in a study of Tregs in tolerant kidney transplant recipients (dated by TCRdb to about 2019). The library was generated by the immunoSEQ multiplex PCR assay. The table comes from immuneACCESS by way of TCRdb, which keeps in-frame sequences with V and J called. Part of the clones is missing from these tables; in studies checked, under half for an unresolved V gene and the rest for unknown reasons. The sample has about 240,000 clones on record, approximately 83% of them singletons. The ten largest clones capture about 0.68% of the sample. Sequencing used CD4+ T cells from blood. Every receptor here comes from a human donor in good health.

The rearrangement uses TRBV19 and TRBJ1-1; tentative D call: TRBD1 (6 bases). This CDR3 has 15 amino acids. Germline V gene data show CDR1 as LNHDA and CDR2 as SQIVND (reference sequence). The V gene lost 4 bases and the J gene lost 8 bases, with 20 bases spanning the gap. For the CDR3, the DNA is TGTGCCAGTAGTAACTCCGGGGGGCCGGAACTAGAAGCTTTCTTT. Translating gives CASSNSGGPELEAFF.

The chain has TRBV6-6 and TRBJ1-5, with TRBD1 matching 9 bases. The CDR3 covers 16 residues. Germline CDR1 is MNHNY and CDR2 is SVGAGI (reference sequence). Trimming took 6 bases from V and 2 from J; bases not matched to a gene: 8. The CDR3 region has the DNA TGTGCCAGCAGGATCCCGGGACAGGGCCGCAATCAGCCCCAGCATTTT. It encodes CASRIPGQGRNQPQHF.

This chain uses TRBV9 with TRBJ2-3, with a tentative D call TRBD1 (6 bases). The length of the CDR3 is 14 residues. Looked up from germline, CDR1 is SGDLS and CDR2 is YYNGEE. Trimming stripped 2 bases from V and 4 bases from J, with 11 bases between. The CDR3 DNA is TGTGCCAGCAGCGTCGGATCAGGGGCAGATACGCAGTATTTT. The encoded protein is CASSVGSGADTQYF.

This rearrangement joins TRBV5-1 to TRBJ2-1; D may correspond to TRBD1 or TRBD2 (5 bases each). Between the trimmed V and J ends, which lost 2 bases and 10 bases, there was a span of 31 bases. The length of the CDR3 is 19 residues. From germline, CDR1 is SGHRS and CDR2 YFSETQ. The CDR3 region has the DNA TGCGCCAGCAGCTTTTATAGGATGGCGGGCCAGGGATTGAGGTGGGAGCAGTTCTTC. Translation: CASSFYRMAGQGLRWEQFF.

CDR3 sequence: CASSHSKSYEQYF. Here the CDR3 DNA reads TGTGCCAGCTCACACTCGAAATCTTACGAGCAGTACTTC. V and J are TRBV18 and TRBJ2-7, with no clear D. CDR1 and CDR2 from the germline V gene are KGHSH and LQKENI. The V end was cut by 4 bases, the J end by 4 bases, with 11 bases between. The CDR3 has 13 amino acids.

Only one count was recorded for this clone. V is TRBV29-1 and J is TRBJ1-1; D gene unclear. Per germline, CDR1 SQVTM and CDR2 ANQGSEA. This CDR3 is built from 12 residues. Trimming removed 5 bases at V and 2 bases at J, with 9 bases between. The CDR3 loop reads CSVHLGNTEAFF. CDR3 DNA sequence: TGCAGCGTTCATTTGGGAAACACTGAAGCTTTCTTT.

This chain uses TRBV4-1 with TRBJ1-1, with TRBD1 matching 9 bases. The V gene's germline CDR1 is MGHRA and CDR2 YSYEKL. V shed 4 bases and J 6 bases; nucleotides not matched to a gene: 6. This CDR3 has 14 residues. In DNA form, the CDR3 reads TGCGCCAGCAGCCCCCGGGACAGGGAGGCTGAAGCTTTCTTT. This translates into CASSPRDREAEAFF.

J is TRBJ2-3 and V is TRBV5-8; D possibly matches TRBD1 or TRBD2 (6 bases each). V was pared by 1 base and J by 2 bases, with 11 bases between. The CDR3 has 15 amino acids. CDR1 and CDR2 (germline): SGHTS, YDEGEE. The CDR3 coding sequence is TGTGCCAGCAGCTTGCCGGGGGCTAACACAGATACGCAGTATTTT. Encoded protein: CASSLPGANTDTQYF.

This chain joins TRBV5-1 and TRBJ1-1; D is ambiguous. Trimming removed 4 bases from V and 0 bases from J, with 16 bases in between. Germline CDR1 is SGHRS and CDR2 is YFSETQ. The CDR3 is 16 residues long. CDR3 coding DNA: TGCGCCAGCAGCCTCCCCCGAGAGACCATGAACACTGAAGCTTTCTTT. Its translation is CASSLPRETMNTEAFF.

The chain is built from TRBV7-6 and TRBJ1-1; no definite D call. Trimming pared 8 bases from V and 4 bases from J, leaving 23 bases between. Per germline, CDR1 SGHVS and CDR2 FNYEAQ. The CDR3 loop spans 16 amino acids. The CDR3 protein is CASSEPVGWSSTEAFF. CDR3 in DNA: TGTGCCAGCTCCGAGCCCGTAGGTTGGAGCTCCACTGAAGCTTTCTTT.

The V gene is TRBV25-1, the J gene TRBJ2-2, with D uncertain. Germline CDR1 and CDR2: MGHDK and SYGVNS. V lost 8 bases to trimming and J lost 0 bases, with 10 bases between them. This CDR3 has 14 amino acids. CDR3 bases: TGTGCCAGCTCCTACCCCGCGAACACCGGGGAGCTGTTTTTT. Its translation: CASSYPANTGELFF.

V usage is TRBV2 and J usage is TRBJ2-3; 9 bases map to TRBD2. The CDR3 spans 15 residues. CDR1 and CDR2 (germline): SNHLY, FYNNEI. V was pared by 8 bases and J by 1 base, with 7 bases of the junction left unmatched. CDR3: CASLASGMGTDTQYF. The CDR3 bases are TGTGCCAGCCTCGCTAGCGGGATGGGCACAGATACGCAGTATTTT.

This chain joins TRBV5-1 and TRBJ1-2, with D perhaps TRBD1 (6 bases). V was trimmed by 0 bases and J by 0 bases, leaving 12 bases between them. The CDR3 runs 16 residues. Germline V gene lookup returns CDR1 SGHRS and CDR2 YFSETQ. The CDR3: CASSLGAGDSNYGYTF. In DNA, the CDR3 is TGCGCCAGCAGCTTGGGGGCAGGGGATTCTAACTATGGCTACACCTTC.

The J gene is TRBJ1-4, the V gene TRBV27; D is undetermined. CDR1 and CDR2 (germline): MNHEY, SMNVEV (reference sequence). V gave up 1 base and J gave up 2 bases, with 17 bases separating them. This CDR3 has 18 amino acids. The CDR3 spells CASSLLNTGSATNEKLFF. The CDR3 DNA follows: TGTGCCAGCAGTTTATTAAATACGGGGTCAGCCACTAATGAAAAACTGTTTTTT.

The chain employs TRBV2 and TRBJ1-5; 9 nucleotides match TRBD1. Germline CDR1 SNHLY, CDR2 FYNNEI. The CDR3 runs to 14 residues. The V segment lost 10 bases and the J segment 3 bases; nucleotides outside the gene matches: 7. The CDR3 region is CAIGTGSFNQPQHF. Written as DNA, the CDR3 is TGTGCCATCGGGACAGGGTCTTTCAATCAGCCCCAGCATTTT.

V and J are TRBV21-1 and TRBJ2-2; the listed D gene, TRBD1, was not tested against the DNA. TRBV21-1 has pseudogene status. This CDR3 region has 15 residues. The CDR3 nucleotides read TGTGCCAGCAGCAGGAAGGGGATCAAGATCGGGGAGCTGTTTTTT. Protein product: CASSRKGIKIGELFF.

CDR3 region: CASSPGGPYEQYF. In nucleotides, the CDR3 is TGTGCCAGCTCACCAGGGGGACCCTACGAGCAGTACTTC. This chain links TRBV18 with TRBJ2-7, with D perhaps assigned TRBD1 or TRBD2 (5 bases each). V shed 2 bases and J shed 2 bases, with 7 bases lying between them. The CDR3 contains 13 residues. Germline CDR1 is KGHSH and CDR2 is LQKENI.

This chain uses TRBV13 with TRBJ2-7; weak D call: TRBD2 (5 bases). The CDR3 length is 12 residues. Germline V CDR1 and CDR2: PRHDT, FYEKMQ (reference sequence). Trimming stripped 5 bases from V and 3 bases from J, with 8 bases between. The CDR3 sequence: CASSPRDYEQYF. In DNA, the CDR3 is TGTGCCAGCAGCCCCCGGGACTACGAGCAGTACTTC.

V usage is TRBV19 and J usage is TRBJ1-5; D remains ambiguous. The CDR3 is made up of 15 amino acids. Germline V gene sequence: CDR1 LNHDA, CDR2 SQIVND (reference sequence). Trimming took 3 bases from V and 6 from J, leaving 15 bases between them. The DNA for the CDR3 is TGTGCCAGTAGTATGGACGGGAGGGTAGGTCAGCCCCAGCATTTT. Protein: CASSMDGRVGQPQHF.

CDR3 amino acids: CASSYSPGPTDTQYF. In DNA, the CDR3 is TGTGCCAGCAGTTACTCGCCCGGCCCCACAGATACGCAGTATTTT. The chain joins TRBV6-5 to TRBJ2-3; D not resolved. In germline, CDR1 is MNHEY, CDR2 SVGAGI. There are 15 residues in the CDR3. The V and J ends lost 0 bases and 2 bases respectively, with 9 bases between them.

With regard to this clone: This sample includes further DNA sequences coding for the same CDR3. V and J are TRBV9 and TRBJ2-3, with D unclear. The CDR3 sequence is 13 residues long. Between the trimmed V and J ends, which lost 0 bases and 3 bases, there was a span of 5 bases. Germline V gene sequence: CDR1 SGDLS, CDR2 YYNGEE. The CDR3 spells CASSVASTDTQYF. The CDR3 DNA sequence: TGTGCCAGCAGCGTAGCCTCAACAGATACGCAGTATTTT. The full variable domain, its missing parts supplied by reference TRBV9 and TRBJ2-3, is DSGVTQTPKHLITATGQRVTLRCSPRSGDLSVYWYQQSLDQGLQFLIQYYNGEERAKGNILERFSAQQFPDLHSELNLSSLELGDSALYFCASSVASTDTQYFGPGTRLTVL.

This chain connects TRBV2 to TRBJ2-1; D is uncertain. Germline assignment: CDR1 SNHLY and CDR2 FYNNEI. The CDR3 extends over 13 amino acids. The V and J ends lost 5 bases and 6 bases respectively, with 11 bases between them. CDR3 DNA: TGTGCCAGCAGTTGGATCTTAGGCAATGAGCAGTTCTTC. Translation: CASSWILGNEQFF. Together with reference TRBV2 and TRBJ2-1, the CDR3 gives the full variable domain: EPEVTQTPSHQVTQMGQEVILRCVPISNHLYFYWYRQILGQKVEFLVSFYNNEISEKSEIFDDQFSVERPDGSNFTLKIRSTKLEDSAMYFCASSWILGNEQFFGPGTRLTVL.

V and J are TRBV18 and TRBJ1-4; TRBD1 aligns across 7 bases. CDR1 and CDR2 (germline): KGHSH, LQKENI. After removal of 8 bases from V and 3 bases from J, the junction contained 6 bases not matched to a gene. The CDR3 runs 14 residues. This CDR3 is CASTTGTANEKLFF. Here the CDR3 DNA reads TGTGCCAGCACGACCGGGACAGCTAATGAAAAACTGTTTTTT.

This clone is a singleton in its sample. The chain uses TRBV5-1 and TRBJ2-5; D uncertain. The V gene lost 0 bases and the J gene lost 1 base, with 16 bases spanning the gap. CDR3 length: 17 amino acids. Germline V gives CDR1 SGHRS, CDR2 YFSETQ. Here the CDR3 reads CASSLGSGLLAQETQYF. In DNA form, the CDR3 reads TGCGCCAGCAGCTTGGGGTCGGGCCTCCTTGCCCAAGAGACCCAGTACTTC.

J is TRBJ2-7 and V is TRBV29-1; 8 bases line up with TRBD1. This CDR3 region has 15 residues. Losses at the gene ends were 6 bases for V and 0 bases for J; bases not matched to a gene: 10. The germline gives CDR1 SQVTM, CDR2 ANQGSEA. This CDR3 is CSVELGDRTSYEQYF. For the CDR3, the DNA is TGCAGCGTAGAACTGGGGGACAGGACCTCCTACGAGCAGTACTTC.

This sequence joins TRBV7-9 and TRBJ2-4; D perhaps matches TRBD2 (6 bases). Germline CDR1 SEHNR, CDR2 FQNEAQ (reference sequence). The V end was cut by 2 bases, the J end by 0 bases, with 11 bases between. The CDR3 spans 16 residues. The CDR3 nucleotides are TGTGCCAGCAGCTTATCCGGGACTGGAGCCAAAAACATTCAGTACTTC. Protein sequence: CASSLSGTGAKNIQYF.

The chain links TRBV2 to TRBJ2-7, with D perhaps TRBD2 (6 bases). The CDR3 runs 11 residues. CDR1 and CDR2 (germline): SNHLY, FYNNEI. V lost 6 bases and J 9 bases, leaving 12 bases between the germline ends. The CDR3 protein is CASRGWRGQYF. The CDR3 nucleotides read TGTGCCAGCAGGGGTTGGAGGGGGCAGTACTTC.